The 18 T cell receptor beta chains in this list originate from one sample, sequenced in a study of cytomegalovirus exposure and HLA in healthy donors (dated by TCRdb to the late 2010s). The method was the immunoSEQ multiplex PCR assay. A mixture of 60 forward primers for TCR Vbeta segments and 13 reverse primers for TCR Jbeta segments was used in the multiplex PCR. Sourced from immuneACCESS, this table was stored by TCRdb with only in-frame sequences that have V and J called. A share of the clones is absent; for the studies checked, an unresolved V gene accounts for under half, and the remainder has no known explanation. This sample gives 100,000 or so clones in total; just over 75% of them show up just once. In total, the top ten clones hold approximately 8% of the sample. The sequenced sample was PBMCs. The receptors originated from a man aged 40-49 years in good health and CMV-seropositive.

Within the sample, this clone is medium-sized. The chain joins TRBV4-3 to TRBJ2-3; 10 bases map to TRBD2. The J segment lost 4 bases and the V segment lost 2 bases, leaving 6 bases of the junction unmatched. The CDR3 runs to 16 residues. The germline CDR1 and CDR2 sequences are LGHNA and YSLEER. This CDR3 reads CASSQRSGGGSDTQYF. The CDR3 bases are TGCGCCAGCAGCCAAAGGAGCGGGGGGGGATCAGATACGCAGTATTTT.

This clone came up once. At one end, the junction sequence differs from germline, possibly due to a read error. As DNA, the CDR3 is TGTTCCAGCAGCTTCCAACACGGGGGGGGGAGCACAGATACGCAGTATTTT. As protein: CSSSFQHGGGSTDTQYF. The J gene is TRBJ2-3, the V gene TRBV7-9; 8 positions agree with TRBD2. The CDR3 length is 17 residues. CDR1 and CDR2 (germline): SEHNR, FQNEAQ (reference sequence). Using reference TRBV7-9 and TRBJ2-3 for the parts outside the CDR3, the full variable domain is DTGVSQNPRHKITKRGQNVTFRCDPISEHNRLYWYRQTLGQGPEFLTYFQNEAQLEKSRLLSDRFSAERPKGSFSTLEIQRTEQGDSAMYLCSSSFQHGGGSTDTQYFGPGTRLTVL.

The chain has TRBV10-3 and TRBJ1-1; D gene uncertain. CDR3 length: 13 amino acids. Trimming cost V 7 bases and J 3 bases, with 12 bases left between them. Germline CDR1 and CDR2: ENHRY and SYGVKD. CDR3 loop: CAIKSLEDTEAFF. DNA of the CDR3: TGTGCCATCAAAAGTTTGGAGGACACTGAAGCTTTCTTT.

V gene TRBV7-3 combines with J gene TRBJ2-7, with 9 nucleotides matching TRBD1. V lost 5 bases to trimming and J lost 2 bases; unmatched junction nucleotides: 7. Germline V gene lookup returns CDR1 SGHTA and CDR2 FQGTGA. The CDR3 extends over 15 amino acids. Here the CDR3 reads CASSPGQGITYEQYF. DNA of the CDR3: TGTGCCAGCAGCCCCGGACAGGGGATCACCTACGAGCAGTACTTC. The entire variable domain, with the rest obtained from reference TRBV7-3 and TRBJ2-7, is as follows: GAGVSQTPSNKVTEKGKYVELRCDPISGHTALYWYRQSLGQGPEFLIYFQGTGAADDSGLPNDRFFAVRPEGSVSTLKIQRTERGDSAVYLCASSPGQGITYEQYFGPGTRLTVT.

The CDR3 here is CAINTQGDTGELFF. The CDR3 nucleotides are TGTGCCATCAATACACAGGGAGACACCGGGGAGCTGTTTTTT. The J gene is TRBJ2-2, the V gene TRBV10-3, with D possibly matching TRBD1 (6 bases). Trimming removed 7 bases from V and 3 bases from J, with 12 bases in between. CDR1 ENHRY and CDR2 SYGVKD come from the germline V gene. The CDR3 spans 14 residues.

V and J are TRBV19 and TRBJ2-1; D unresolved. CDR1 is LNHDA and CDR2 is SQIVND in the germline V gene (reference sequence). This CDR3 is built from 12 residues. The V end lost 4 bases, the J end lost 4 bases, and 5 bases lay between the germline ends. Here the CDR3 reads CASSTNYNEQFF. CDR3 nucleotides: TGTGCCAGTAGTACCAATTACAATGAGCAGTTCTTC.

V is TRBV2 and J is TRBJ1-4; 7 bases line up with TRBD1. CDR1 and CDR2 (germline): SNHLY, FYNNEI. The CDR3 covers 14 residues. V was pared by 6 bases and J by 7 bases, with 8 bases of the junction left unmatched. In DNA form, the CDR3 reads TGTGCCAGCAGGAAGACAGGGACGAGTGAAAAACTGTTTTTT. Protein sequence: CASRKTGTSEKLFF.

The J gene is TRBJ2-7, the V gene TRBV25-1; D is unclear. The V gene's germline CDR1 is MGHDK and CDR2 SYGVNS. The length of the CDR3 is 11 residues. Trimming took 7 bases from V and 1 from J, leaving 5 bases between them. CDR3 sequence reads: CASTASYEQYF. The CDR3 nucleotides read TGTGCCAGCACCGCGTCCTACGAGCAGTACTTC.

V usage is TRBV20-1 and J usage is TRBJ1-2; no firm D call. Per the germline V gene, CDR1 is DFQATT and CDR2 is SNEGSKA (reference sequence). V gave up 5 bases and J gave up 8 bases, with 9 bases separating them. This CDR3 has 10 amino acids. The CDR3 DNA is TGCAGTGCTGACGGGGTGGGCTACACCTTC. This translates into CSADGVGYTF.

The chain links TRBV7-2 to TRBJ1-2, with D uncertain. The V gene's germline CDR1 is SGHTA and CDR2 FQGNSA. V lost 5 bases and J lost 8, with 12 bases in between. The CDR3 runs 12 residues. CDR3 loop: CASSHEDWGYTF. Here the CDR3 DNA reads TGTGCCAGCAGCCATGAGGACTGGGGCTACACCTTC.

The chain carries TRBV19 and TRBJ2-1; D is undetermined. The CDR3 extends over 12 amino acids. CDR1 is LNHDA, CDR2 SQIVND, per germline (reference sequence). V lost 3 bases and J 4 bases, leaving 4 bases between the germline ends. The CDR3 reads CASSMSYNEQFF. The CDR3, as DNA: TGTGCCAGTAGTATGAGTTACAATGAGCAGTTCTTC.

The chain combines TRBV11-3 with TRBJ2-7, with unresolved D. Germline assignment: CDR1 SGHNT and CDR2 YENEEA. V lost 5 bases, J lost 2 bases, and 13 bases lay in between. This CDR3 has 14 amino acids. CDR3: CASSPQSTTYEQYF. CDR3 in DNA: TGTGCCAGCAGCCCTCAGAGCACTACCTACGAGCAGTACTTC.

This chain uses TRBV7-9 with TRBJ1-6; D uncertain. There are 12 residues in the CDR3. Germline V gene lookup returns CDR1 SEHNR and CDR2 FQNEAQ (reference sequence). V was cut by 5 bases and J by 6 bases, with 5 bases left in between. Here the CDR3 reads CASSLGNSPLHF. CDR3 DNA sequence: TGTGCCAGCAGCCTCGGTAATTCACCCCTCCACTTT.

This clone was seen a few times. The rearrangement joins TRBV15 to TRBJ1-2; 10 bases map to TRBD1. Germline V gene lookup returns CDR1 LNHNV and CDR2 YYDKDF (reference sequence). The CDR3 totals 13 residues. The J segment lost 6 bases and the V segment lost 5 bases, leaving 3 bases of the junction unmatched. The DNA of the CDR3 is TGTGCCACCAGCCGGGACAGGGGAGATGGCTACACCTTC. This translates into CATSRDRGDGYTF.

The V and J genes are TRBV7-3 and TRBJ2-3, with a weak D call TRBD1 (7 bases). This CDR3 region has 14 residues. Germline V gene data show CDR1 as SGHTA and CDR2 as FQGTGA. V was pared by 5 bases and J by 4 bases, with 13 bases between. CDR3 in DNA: TGTGCCAGCAGCCGGGCCAGGGGGGCAGATACGCAGTATTTT. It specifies CASSRARGADTQYF.

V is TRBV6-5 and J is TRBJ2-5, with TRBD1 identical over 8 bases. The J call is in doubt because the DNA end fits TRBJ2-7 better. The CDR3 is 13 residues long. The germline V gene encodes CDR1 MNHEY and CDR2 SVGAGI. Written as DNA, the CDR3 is TGTGCCAGCAACCTACTTACAGGGGGCGAGCAGTACTTC. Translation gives CASNLLTGGEQYF.

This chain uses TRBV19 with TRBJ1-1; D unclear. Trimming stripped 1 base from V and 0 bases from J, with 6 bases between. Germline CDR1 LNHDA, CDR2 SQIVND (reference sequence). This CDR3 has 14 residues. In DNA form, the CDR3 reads TGTGCCAGTAGTATAGGAGGCCTGAACACTGAAGCTTTCTTT. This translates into CASSIGGLNTEAFF.

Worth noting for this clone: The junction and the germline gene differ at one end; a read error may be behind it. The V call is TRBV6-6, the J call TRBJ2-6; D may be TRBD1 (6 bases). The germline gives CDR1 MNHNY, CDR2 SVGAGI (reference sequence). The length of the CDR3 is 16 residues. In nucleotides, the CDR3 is TGTGCCAGCAGTTACTCGGGACAATCCGGGGCCAACGGCCTGACTTTC. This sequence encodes CASSYSGQSGANGLTF.